The 31 T cell receptor beta chains below come from one sample, sequenced in a study of T cell responses to AZD1222 COVID-19 vaccine. Libraries were prepared by immunoSEQ multiplex PCR; TCRdb keeps only in-frame clonotypes and omits some of them. The table records around 150,000 clones, about 90% of them present only once. This sample comprised peripheral blood, obtained on day 0 of AZD1222 vaccination. Receptors originate from an adult in good health.

The rearrangement joins TRBV19 to TRBJ2-7, with 12 bases matching TRBD2. V shed 2 bases and J 1 base; nucleotides not matched to a gene: 6. The CDR3 length is 17 residues. Germline V gene lookup returns CDR1 LNHDA and CDR2 SQIVND (reference sequence). The CDR3 sequence is CASSILYGTSGSYEQYF. The CDR3 nucleotides are TGTGCCAGTAGTATACTCTATGGGACTAGCGGGTCCTACGAGCAGTACTTC.

V gene TRBV28 combines with J gene TRBJ2-7; tentative D call: TRBD2 (6 bases). Germline CDR1 reads MDHEN; CDR2 reads SYDVKM. CDR3 length: 14 amino acids. Trimming cost V 6 bases and J 2 bases, with 14 bases left between them. For the CDR3, the DNA is TGTGCCAGCAGGGAGGGGACCTCCGCCTACGAGCAGTACTTC. Protein sequence: CASREGTSAYEQYF.

The chain joins TRBV19 to TRBJ1-2; D ambiguous. Germline loops: CDR1 LNHDA, CDR2 SQIVND (reference sequence). The length of the CDR3 is 14 residues. V was cut by 0 bases and J by 2 bases, with 7 bases left in between. CDR3 loop: CASSIEGRNYGYTF. The CDR3 nucleotides are TGTGCCAGTAGTATAGAGGGCAGGAACTATGGCTACACCTTC.

The genes are TRBV2 and TRBJ2-7; tentatively, D is TRBD1 or TRBD2 (5 bases each). This CDR3 has 14 residues. V was trimmed by 4 bases and J by 6 bases, leaving 16 bases between them. CDR1 SNHLY and CDR2 FYNNEI come from the germline V gene. CDR3 protein: CASSVEAEGSEQYF. The CDR3 nucleotides are TGTGCCAGCAGTGTTGAGGCCGAGGGGAGCGAGCAGTACTTC.

The chain combines TRBV30 with TRBJ1-3; D not certain. Germline lookup yields CDR1 GTSNPN and CDR2 SVGIG (reference sequence). V lost 1 base and J lost 9, with 10 bases in between. The CDR3 extends over 12 amino acids. CDR3 sequence (DNA): TGTGCCTGGAGTGCCCCGAAATTCACCATATATTTT. Translation: CAWSAPKFTIYF.

The chain combines TRBV18 with TRBJ1-2; maybe TRBD1 (5 bases). The germline gives CDR1 KGHSH, CDR2 LQKENI. With 1 base removed from V and 6 bases from J, the gap between germline ends came to 6 bases. The CDR3 is 12 amino acids. CDR3 DNA sequence: TGTGCCAGCTCACCACGGGGCCATGGCTACACCTTC. Protein: CASSPRGHGYTF.

The CDR3 sequence is CATAPRVGYGYTF. DNA of the CDR3: TGTGCCACCGCCCCCAGGGTCGGATATGGCTACACCTTC. V is TRBV11-2 and J is TRBJ1-2, with TRBD1 as a possible D gene (5 bases). Germline V gene sequence: CDR1 SGHAT, CDR2 FQNNGV. There are 13 residues in the CDR3. V lost 10 bases and J lost 5, with 17 bases in between.

In regard to this clone: The same CDR3 arises from other DNA sequences in this sample as well. The chain joins TRBV18 to TRBJ1-1; D may be TRBD1 (6 bases). The CDR3 has 14 residues. V lost 3 bases and J lost 0, with 8 bases in between. Germline-derived CDR1 and CDR2 are KGHSH and LQKENI. The CDR3 DNA sequence: TGTGCCAGCTCACCCGACAGGATGAACACTGAAGCTTTCTTT. It is translated as CASSPDRMNTEAFF.

The chain combines TRBV4-2 with TRBJ1-1, with D perhaps matching TRBD1 (6 bases). The germline V gene has CDR1 LGHNA and CDR2 YNFKEQ. This CDR3 comprises 16 residues. Trimming took off 0 bases at V and 2 bases at J, with 13 bases between the two ends. The CDR3 loop reads CASSQELYRENTEAFF. The CDR3 DNA follows: TGTGCCAGCAGCCAAGAGTTGTACAGGGAAAACACTGAAGCTTTCTTT.

CDR3 loop: CASRGTGGYGYTF. The CDR3 bases are TGTGCCAGCAGGGGCACAGGGGGCTATGGCTACACCTTC. The chain links TRBV6-6 to TRBJ1-2; TRBD1 aligns across 8 bases. Trimming removed 6 bases from V and 4 bases from J; junction bases left unmatched: 4. The CDR3 runs to 13 residues. Germline V gene sequence: CDR1 MNHNY, CDR2 SVGAGI (reference sequence).

This clone was detected a few times. The chain recombines TRBV4-1 with TRBJ2-7; D is ambiguous. The CDR3 covers 15 residues. The V end was cut by 8 bases, the J end by 0 bases, with 17 bases between. Germline assignment: CDR1 MGHRA and CDR2 YSYEKL. CDR3 region: CASSYEGSSSYEQYF. The CDR3 DNA reads as TGCGCCAGCTCCTACGAAGGATCGAGCTCCTACGAGCAGTACTTC.

The chain recombines TRBV29-1 with TRBJ1-1; TRBD1 agrees at 8 bases. V was pared by 5 bases and J by 1 base, with 6 bases of the junction left unmatched. Germline V CDR1 and CDR2: SQVTM, ANQGSEA. The CDR3 runs to 14 residues. CDR3 in amino acids: CSVLQGVANTEAFF. The CDR3 DNA reads TGCAGCGTTCTACAGGGGGTGGCGAACACTGAAGCTTTCTTT.

The chain employs TRBV28 and TRBJ2-3, with D maybe TRBD2 (6 bases). Trimming removed 6 bases from V and 3 bases from J, with 16 bases in between. The CDR3 totals 15 residues. Germline CDR1 is MDHEN and CDR2 is SYDVKM. CDR3 bases: TGTGCCAGCAGCCTTAGCGGAGTGGGGACAGATACGCAGTATTTT. Protein: CASSLSGVGTDTQYF.

CDR3 sequence (DNA): TGTGCCAGCAGCTTGGCGGGGCGCGCAAATTCACCCCTCCACTTT. As protein: CASSLAGRANSPLHF. The chain recombines TRBV5-4 with TRBJ1-6; possibly TRBD1 for D (5 bases). The CDR3 runs 15 residues. CDR1 and CDR2 (germline): SGHNT, YYREEE (reference sequence). Trimming removed 0 bases from V and 7 bases from J, with 11 bases in between.

The chain employs TRBV19 and TRBJ2-3; TRBD2 aligns across 9 bases. Germline lookup yields CDR1 LNHDA and CDR2 SQIVND (reference sequence). The length of the CDR3 is 17 residues. Trimming cost V 5 bases and J 6 bases; bases outside gene matches: 15. This CDR3 reads CASSPGGSGGSGDTQYF. CDR3 bases: TGTGCCAGTAGTCCGGGTGGTAGCGGGGGCTCAGGGGATACGCAGTATTTT.

About this clone: The junction departs from germline at one end; a sequencing error may be responsible. The chain joins TRBV6-6 to TRBJ1-2; no clear D. The CDR3 consists of 15 residues. Germline V lookup: CDR1 MNHNY, CDR2 SVGAGI (reference sequence). The DNA of the CDR3 is TGTGCCAGCAGCTACTTTCTACAGATACTGGAGGGCTACACCTTC. Protein sequence: CASSYFLQILEGYTF.

V is TRBV5-6 and J is TRBJ2-3, with 11 bases lining up with TRBD2. The V gene's germline CDR1 is SGHDT and CDR2 YYEEEE. CDR3 length equals 17 residues. The CDR3 sequence: CGWAAWTSGPSGDTQYF. CDR3 coding DNA: TGTGGGTGGGCAGCTTGGACTAGCGGGCCGTCGGGAGATACGCAGTATTTT.

The genes are TRBV14 and TRBJ1-3; a possible D gene is TRBD1 (6 bases). CDR3 length equals 18 residues. Germline assignment: CDR1 SGHDN and CDR2 FVKESK. V was cut by 2 bases and J by 4 bases, with 21 bases left in between. The CDR3 loop reads CASSQRTVPGASGNTIYF. CDR3 bases: TGTGCCAGCAGCCAACGGACAGTCCCAGGGGCGTCCGGAAACACCATATATTTT.

The chain is built from TRBV28 and TRBJ1-1; D is possibly TRBD1 (6 bases). V was clipped by 6 bases and J by 4 bases, with 21 bases between them. The CDR3 runs to 16 residues. CDR1 MDHEN and CDR2 SYDVKM come from the germline V gene. CDR3 DNA sequence: TGTGCCAGCAGGCCCCGGGACAAACTTCCACTCACTGAAGCTTTCTTT. Residues: CASRPRDKLPLTEAFF.

This sequence joins TRBV4-3 and TRBJ2-3; TRBD2 matches 10 bases. This CDR3 spans 17 amino acids. V trimming: 0 bases; J trimming: 4 bases; junction bases outside the gene matches: 7. Germline V gene sequence: CDR1 LGHNA, CDR2 YSLEER. CDR3: CASSQEAGGGNADTQYF. CDR3 DNA: TGCGCCAGCAGCCAAGAAGCGGGAGGGGGAAACGCAGATACGCAGTATTTT.

A few counts support this clone. This sequence joins TRBV5-5 and TRBJ2-7, with D unclear. Trimming shortened V by 0 bases and J by 4 bases, and 8 bases separated the two germline ends. CDR1 is SGHKS and CDR2 is YYEKEE in the germline V gene (reference sequence). CDR3 length: 13 amino acids. CDR3 residues: CASSLGKGYEQYF. The CDR3 DNA reads TGTGCCAGCAGCTTGGGTAAGGGATACGAGCAGTACTTC.

This chain's CDR3 is CASNSGDNQPQHF. CDR3 nucleotides: TGTGCCAGCAACTCGGGGGACAATCAGCCCCAGCATTTT. The chain carries TRBV21-1 and TRBJ1-5. TRBV21-1 represents a pseudogene. The CDR3 runs 13 residues.

The chain's CDR3 is CASSDSWTGNTGELFF. The CDR3 coding sequence is TGTGCCAGCAGTGACTCGTGGACAGGGAACACCGGGGAGCTGTTTTTT. This chain links TRBV6-4 with TRBJ2-2, with 7 bases aligning to TRBD1. The CDR3 contains 16 residues. Germline V CDR1 and CDR2: MRHNA, SNTAGT. Trimming took 0 bases from V and 1 from J; bases not matched to a gene: 2.

The gene calls are TRBV10-1 and TRBJ1-3; TRBD1 matches 8 bases. With V trimmed by 8 bases and J by 7 bases, 10 bases remained unmatched. The CDR3 contains 14 residues. CDR1 is WNHNN and CDR2 is SYGVQD in the germline V gene (reference sequence). The CDR3 loop reads CASAIRTGTNTIYF. DNA for the CDR3: TGCGCCAGCGCTATCAGGACAGGGACGAACACCATATATTTT.

This chain uses TRBV6-2 or TRBV6-3 with TRBJ2-7; maybe TRBD2 (6 bases). Trimming stripped 0 bases from V and 1 base from J, with 7 bases between. Germline CDR1 is MNHEY and CDR2 is SVGEGT. There are 14 residues in the CDR3. CDR3 protein: CASSYSGGSYEQYF. The DNA for the CDR3 is TGTGCCAGCAGTTACTCGGGGGGTTCCTACGAGCAGTACTTC.

Here the CDR3 reads CASSLEGQTTDTQYF. CDR3 coding DNA: TGTGCCAGCAGCTTAGAGGGACAGACTACAGATACGCAGTATTTT. The chain carries TRBV11-2 and TRBJ2-3, with TRBD1 identical over 7 bases. With 0 bases clipped from V and 3 bases from J, the junction kept 3 bases outside the gene matches. Per the germline V gene, CDR1 is SGHAT and CDR2 is FQNNGV. This CDR3 region has 15 residues.

The V gene is TRBV4-3, the J gene TRBJ2-7; tentatively, D is TRBD2 (5 bases). Between the trimmed V and J ends, which lost 1 base and 0 bases, there was a span of 13 bases. The CDR3 has 16 residues. From germline, CDR1 is LGHNA and CDR2 YSLEER. CDR3 protein: CASSQGFVRGSYEQYF. The CDR3 bases are TGCGCCAGCAGCCAAGGGTTTGTCCGGGGCTCCTACGAGCAGTACTTC.

The chain combines TRBV18 with TRBJ1-4, with 7 bases lining up with TRBD1. The length of the CDR3 is 15 residues. The trim removed 2 bases at V and 2 bases at J, leaving 2 bases unmatched. Germline assignment: CDR1 KGHSH and CDR2 LQKENI. The CDR3 reads CASSPVQGTNEKLFF. CDR3 DNA: TGTGCCAGCTCACCAGTACAGGGGACTAATGAAAAACTGTTTTTT.

This clone was detected a few times. The chain links TRBV11-2 to TRBJ2-3, with D hard to call. Trimming removed 1 base from V and 8 bases from J, with 13 bases in between. The CDR3 runs 14 residues. CDR1 is SGHAT and CDR2 is FQNNGV in the germline V gene. The CDR3 sequence: CASSLGTASGTQYF. The DNA of the CDR3 is TGTGCCAGCAGCTTAGGGACGGCGTCTGGTACGCAGTATTTT.

V usage is TRBV30 and J usage is TRBJ1-1, with D hard to call. The CDR3 length is 12 residues. The V and J ends lost 4 bases and 0 bases respectively, with 6 bases between them. Germline loops: CDR1 GTSNPN, CDR2 SVGIG (reference sequence). The CDR3: CAWIFVNTEAFF. The CDR3 bases are TGTGCCTGGATTTTTGTGAACACTGAAGCTTTCTTT.

The V and J genes are TRBV4-3 and TRBJ2-2; 7 bases align to TRBD2. V dropped 1 base and J dropped 0; count of bases not matched to a gene: 5. From germline, CDR1 is LGHNA and CDR2 YSLEER. CDR3 length: 17 amino acids. CDR3: CASSQAASGPNTGELFF. As DNA, the CDR3 is TGCGCCAGCAGCCAAGCGGCTAGCGGACCGAACACCGGGGAGCTGTTTTTT.